This T cell receptor (beta chain) originates from a study of human CD4 T cells and Enterobacteriaceae. Detection sensitivity for ex vivo total memory CD4+ was one cell in 200,000. Measured with immunoSEQ multiplex PCR; TCRdb has only the in-frame clones, and not every one. The sample holds about 29,000 clones, around four fifths seen once. The CDR3 is made up of 14 amino acids. Germline values: CDR1 SGHAT, CDR2 FQNNGV. After removal of 5 bases from V and 0 bases from J, the junction contained 3 bases not matched to a gene. All CD4+ cells other than CD45RA+CCR7+CD95- naive cells were sorted as memory, over 98% pure.

V and J are TRBV11-2 and TRBJ1-1, with 7 positions matching TRBD1. The receptor was isolated from a human donor in good health. The sequencing sample was made of memory CD4+ T cells from blood. The CDR3 DNA reads as TGTGCCAGCAGCAAGGGACAGATGAACACTGAAGCTTTCTTT. Protein: CASSKGQMNTEAFF. Based on the CDR3 plus reference TRBV11-2 and TRBJ1-1, the full variable domain is EAGVAQSPRYKIIEKRQSVAFWCNPISGHATLYWYQQILGQGPKLLIQFQNNGVVDDSQLPKDRFSAERLKGVDSTLKIQPAKLEDSAVYLCASSKGQMNTEAFFGQGTRLTVV.